This TCR beta chain was found in a study of T cell responses to AZD1222 COVID-19 vaccine (dated by TCRdb to the early 2020s). The study in broad terms: A total of 240 or so trial participants underwent TCR sequencing, of whom under 220 had received two doses of AZD1222 and around 26 had received two doses of the MenACWY control vaccine. Trial participants were enrolled by age into subgroups of 18-55, 56-69 and 70-plus years, and roughly 160, 29 and 62 TCR-sequenced participants, respectively, were included in these subgroups. Beyond this particular receptor, the publication reports: No day 14 peak-response samples were available, so repertoires were characterized only after the peak T cell response. Vaccine-associated CD4 TCRs spanned the whole spike protein, with dominant responses in regions 160-218 and 743-854. After two AZD1222 doses, spike-specific TCR breadth and depth were significantly higher than at day 0 and than in MenACWY recipients. Reportedly, almost half of the unique spike-specific TCRs recognized epitopes lying outside the regions that are mutated in the B.1.351 and B.1.1.7 variants. Most participants were white British and females outnumbered males, and the authors suggested that clonal diversity may have been underestimated. The 56-69-year group was small, and its depth increase did not reach significance, likely because of low power. Conclusions about previously exposed vaccinees are limited, since just 5 to 7 AZD1222 recipients were seropositive for SARS-CoV-2 at baseline.

A word on this clone: Its antigen target is currently unknown. Base quality data are lacking; no much larger clone is found one base away.

The CDR3 regions of human TCRbeta chains were subjected to immunosequencing. In the original analysis: Repertoire TCRs were matched against a reference library of SARS-CoV-2-specific TCRs generated with the MIRA antigen-specificity platform. Breadth was defined as the fraction of unique TCRs that were SARS-CoV-2-associated. Depth was defined as the fraction of total T cells that were SARS-CoV-2-associated. Each spike-specific TCR was assigned to its reactive spike region and to a CD4 or CD8 class using the MIRA data. Log10-transformed breadth and depth values were compared by one-way ANOVA with Sidak's multiple comparisons tests. TCRdb obtained this table from immuneACCESS and retained in-frame rearrangements with V and J assigned. These tables miss some clones; where compared with another copy, unresolved V genes account for less than half of the shortfall, and the remainder is unexplained. The V and J calls and clone size were taken over from that table, and D and trimming were inferred from the DNA. In this sample the table shows around 190,000 clones, roughly 90% of which occur a single time. The ten largest clones capture approximately 1.8% of the sample.

The sample's time point label, decoded: about 28 days (+/-7) after the second vaccine dose. AZD1222 recipients given second doses at about 4 weeks or at about 12 weeks were pooled, since spike-specific TCR depth and breadth were not found to differ between the two schedules. Vaccinee samples were obtained from the UK trials COV001 and COV002, which included a single-blind randomized controlled phase 2/3 trial of AZD1222 (ChAdOx1 nCoV-19) in healthy adults. For TCRbeta chain sequencing, PBMC samples were collected from trial participants at day 0 and at day 28 after the second dose. The sample in question was peripheral blood, obtained 28 days after the second AZD1222 dose. This TCR derives from an adult who received the AZD1222 COVID-19 vaccine.

The sequenced DNA is TGTGCCAGCAGGCTGGGTTACACCGGGGAGCTGTTTTTT. The encoded protein is CASRLGYTGELFF. Recombination connected TRBV2 to TRBJ2-2, with the D segment identity uncertain. CDR3 length: 13 amino acids, cysteine to phenylalanine. Solely the CDR3 DNA is kept, with 39 bases framed from the first base. The germline V gene yields SNHLY for CDR1 and FYNNEI for CDR2. The V end loses 6 bases and the J end loses 3 bases, and a stretch of 8 bases separates them.